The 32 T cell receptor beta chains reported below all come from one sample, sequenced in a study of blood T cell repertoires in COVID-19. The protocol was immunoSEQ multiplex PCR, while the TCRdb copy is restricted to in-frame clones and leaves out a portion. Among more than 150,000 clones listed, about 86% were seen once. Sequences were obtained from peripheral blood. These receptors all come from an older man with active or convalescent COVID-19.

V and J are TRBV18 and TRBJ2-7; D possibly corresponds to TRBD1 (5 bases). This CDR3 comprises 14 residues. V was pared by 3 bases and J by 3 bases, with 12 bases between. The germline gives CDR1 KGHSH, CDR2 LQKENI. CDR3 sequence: CASSPSLQDYEQYF. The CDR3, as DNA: TGTGCCAGCTCACCCTCACTACAGGACTACGAGCAGTACTTC. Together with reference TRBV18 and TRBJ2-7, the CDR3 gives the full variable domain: NAGVMQNPRHLVRRRGQEARLRCSPMKGHSHVYWYRQLPEEGLKFMVYLQKENIIDESGMPKERFSAEFPKEGPSILRIQQVVRGDSAAYFCASSPSLQDYEQYFGPGTRLTVT.

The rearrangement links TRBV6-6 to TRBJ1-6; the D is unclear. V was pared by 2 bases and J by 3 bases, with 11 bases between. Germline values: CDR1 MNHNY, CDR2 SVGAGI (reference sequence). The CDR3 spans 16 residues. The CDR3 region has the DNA TGTGCCAGCAGTTACACACGGGTCAACTATAATTCACCCCTCCACTTT. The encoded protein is CASSYTRVNYNSPLHF.

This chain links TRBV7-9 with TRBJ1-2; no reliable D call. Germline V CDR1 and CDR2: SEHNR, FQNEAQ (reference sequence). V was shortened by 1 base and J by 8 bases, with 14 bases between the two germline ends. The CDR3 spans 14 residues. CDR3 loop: CASSLGLSPQGYTF. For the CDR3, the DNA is TGTGCCAGCAGCTTAGGACTGAGCCCGCAGGGCTACACCTTC.

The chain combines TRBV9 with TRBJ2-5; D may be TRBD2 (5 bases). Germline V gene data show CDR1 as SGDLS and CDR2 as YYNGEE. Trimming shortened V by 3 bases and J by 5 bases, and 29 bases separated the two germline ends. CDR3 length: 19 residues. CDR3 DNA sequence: TGTGCCAGCAGCGCCGACTATGGTGGCGGGTGGATCGGCGGGGAGACCCAGTACTTC. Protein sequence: CASSADYGGGWIGGETQYF. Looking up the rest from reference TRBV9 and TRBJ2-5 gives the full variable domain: DSGVTQTPKHLITATGQRVTLRCSPRSGDLSVYWYQQSLDQGLQFLIQYYNGEERAKGNILERFSAQQFPDLHSELNLSSLELGDSALYFCASSADYGGGWIGGETQYFGPGTRLLVL.

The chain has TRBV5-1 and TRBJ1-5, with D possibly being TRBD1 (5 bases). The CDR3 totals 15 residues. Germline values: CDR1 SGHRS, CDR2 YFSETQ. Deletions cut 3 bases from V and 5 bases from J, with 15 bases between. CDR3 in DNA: TGCGCCAGCAGCTACCTCCCGGGACTCCATCAGCCCCAGCATTTT. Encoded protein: CASSYLPGLHQPQHF.

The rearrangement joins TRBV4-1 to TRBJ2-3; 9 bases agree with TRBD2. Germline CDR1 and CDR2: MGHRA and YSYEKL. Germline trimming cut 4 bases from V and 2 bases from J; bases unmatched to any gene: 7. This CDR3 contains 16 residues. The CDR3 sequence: CASSPNSGGYTDTQYF. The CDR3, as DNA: TGCGCCAGCAGCCCGAATAGCGGGGGCTACACAGATACGCAGTATTTT.

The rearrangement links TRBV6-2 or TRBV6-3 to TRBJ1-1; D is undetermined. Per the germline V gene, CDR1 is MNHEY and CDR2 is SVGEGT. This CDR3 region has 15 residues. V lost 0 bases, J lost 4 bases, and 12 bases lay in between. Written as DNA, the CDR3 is TGTGCCAGCAGTTACTCGAGTGCGGGTGGCACTGAAGCTTTCTTT. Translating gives CASSYSSAGGTEAFF.

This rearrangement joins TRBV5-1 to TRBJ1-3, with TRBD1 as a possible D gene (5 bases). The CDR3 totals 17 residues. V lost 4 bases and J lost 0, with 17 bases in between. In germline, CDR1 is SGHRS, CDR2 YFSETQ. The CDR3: CASSPGSDRHSGNTIYF. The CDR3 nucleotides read TGCGCCAGCAGCCCCGGTTCCGACAGACACTCTGGAAACACCATATATTTT. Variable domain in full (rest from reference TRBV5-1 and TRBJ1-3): KAGVTQTPRYLIKTRGQQVTLSCSPISGHRSVSWYQQTPGQGLQFLFEYFSETQRNKGNFPGRFSGRQFSNSRSEMNVSTLELGDSALYLCASSPGSDRHSGNTIYFGEGSWLTVV.

The chain's CDR3 is CASSRGQGRNSPLHF. CDR3 sequence (DNA): TGTGCCAGCAGTAGGGGACAGGGGAGAAATTCACCCCTCCACTTT. This chain uses TRBV28 with TRBJ1-6, with 10 bases lining up with TRBD1. The V gene end was trimmed by 5 bases and the J gene end by 7 bases; junction bases not matched to a gene: 5. Germline V gene lookup returns CDR1 MDHEN and CDR2 SYDVKM. The CDR3 has 15 residues.

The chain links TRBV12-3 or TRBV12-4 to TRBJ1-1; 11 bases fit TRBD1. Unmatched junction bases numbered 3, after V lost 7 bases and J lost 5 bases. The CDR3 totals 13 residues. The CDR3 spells CASTGTGGTEAFF. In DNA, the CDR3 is TGTGCCAGCACCGGGACAGGGGGAACTGAAGCTTTCTTT.

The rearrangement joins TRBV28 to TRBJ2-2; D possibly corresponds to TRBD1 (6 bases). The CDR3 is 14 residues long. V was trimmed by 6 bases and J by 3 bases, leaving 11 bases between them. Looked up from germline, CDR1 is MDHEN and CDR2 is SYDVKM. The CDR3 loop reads CASSRNRDTGELFF. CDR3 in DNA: TGTGCCAGCAGCCGTAACAGGGACACCGGGGAGCTGTTTTTT.

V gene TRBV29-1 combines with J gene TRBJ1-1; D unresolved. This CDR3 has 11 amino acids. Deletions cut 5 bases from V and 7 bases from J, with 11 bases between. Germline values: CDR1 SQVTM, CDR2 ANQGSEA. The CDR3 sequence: CSVTRGDEAFF. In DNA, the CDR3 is TGCAGCGTTACGCGGGGTGATGAAGCTTTCTTT.

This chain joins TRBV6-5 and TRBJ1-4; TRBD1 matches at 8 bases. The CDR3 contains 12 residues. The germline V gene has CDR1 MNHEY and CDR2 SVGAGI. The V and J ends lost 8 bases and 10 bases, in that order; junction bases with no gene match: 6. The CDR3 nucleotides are TGTGCCAGCGCAGGGGGCCGGGGAAAACTGTTTTTT. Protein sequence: CASAGGRGKLFF.

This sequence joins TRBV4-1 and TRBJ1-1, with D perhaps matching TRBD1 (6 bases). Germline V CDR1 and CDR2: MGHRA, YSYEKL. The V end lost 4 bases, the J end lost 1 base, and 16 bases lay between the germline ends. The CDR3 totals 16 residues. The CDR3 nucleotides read TGCGCCAGCAGCCGAACGGACAGTTTTGAGAACACTGAAGCTTTCTTT. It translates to CASSRTDSFENTEAFF.

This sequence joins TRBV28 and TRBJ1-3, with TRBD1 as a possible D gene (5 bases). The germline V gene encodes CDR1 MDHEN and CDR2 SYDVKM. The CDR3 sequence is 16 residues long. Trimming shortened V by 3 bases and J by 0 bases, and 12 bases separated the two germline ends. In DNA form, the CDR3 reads TGTGCCAGCAGTTTTTATTTGGGGGGCTCTGGAAACACCATATATTTT. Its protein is CASSFYLGGSGNTIYF. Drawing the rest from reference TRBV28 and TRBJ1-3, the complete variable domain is DVKVTQSSRYLVKRTGEKVFLECVQDMDHENMFWYRQDPGLGLRLIYFSYDVKMKEKGDIPEGYSVSREKKERFSLILESASTNQTSMYLCASSFYLGGSGNTIYFGEGSWLTVV.

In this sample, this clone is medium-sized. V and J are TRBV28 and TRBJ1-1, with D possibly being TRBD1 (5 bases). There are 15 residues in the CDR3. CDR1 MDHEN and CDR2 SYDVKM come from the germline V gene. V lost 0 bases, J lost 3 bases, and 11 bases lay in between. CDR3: CASSLWGGEDTEAFF. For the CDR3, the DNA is TGTGCCAGCAGTTTATGGGGGGGAGAGGACACTGAAGCTTTCTTT.

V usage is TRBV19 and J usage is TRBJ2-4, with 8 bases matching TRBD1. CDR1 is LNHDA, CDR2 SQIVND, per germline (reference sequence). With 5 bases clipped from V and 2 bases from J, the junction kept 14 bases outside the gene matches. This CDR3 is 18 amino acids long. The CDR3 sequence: CASSQWGQALGTKNIQYF. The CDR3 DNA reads TGTGCCAGTAGTCAGTGGGGACAGGCCCTTGGGACCAAAAACATTCAGTACTTC.

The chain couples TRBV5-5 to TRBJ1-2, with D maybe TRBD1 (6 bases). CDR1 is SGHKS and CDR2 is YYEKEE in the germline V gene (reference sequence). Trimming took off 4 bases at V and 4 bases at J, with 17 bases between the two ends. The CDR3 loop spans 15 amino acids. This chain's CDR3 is CASSAGATGTYGYTF. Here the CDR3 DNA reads TGTGCCAGCAGCGCGGGGGCTACAGGAACCTATGGCTACACCTTC. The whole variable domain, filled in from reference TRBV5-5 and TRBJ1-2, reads DAGVTQSPTHLIKTRGQQVTLRCSPISGHKSVSWYQQVLGQGPQFIFQYYEKEERGRGNFPDRFSARQFPNYSSELNVNALLLGDSALYLCASSAGATGTYGYTFGSGTRLTVV.

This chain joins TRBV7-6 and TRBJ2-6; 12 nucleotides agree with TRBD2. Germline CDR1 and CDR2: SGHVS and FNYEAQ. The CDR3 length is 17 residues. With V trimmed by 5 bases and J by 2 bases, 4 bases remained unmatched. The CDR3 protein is CASSQTSGGTGANVLTF. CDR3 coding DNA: TGTGCCAGCAGCCAGACTAGCGGGGGAACTGGGGCCAACGTCCTGACTTTC.

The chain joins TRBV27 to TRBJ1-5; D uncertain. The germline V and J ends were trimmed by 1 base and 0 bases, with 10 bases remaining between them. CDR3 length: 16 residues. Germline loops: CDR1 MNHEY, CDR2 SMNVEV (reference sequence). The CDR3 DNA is TGTGCCAGCAGTTTATATGGCGGCTATAGCAATCAGCCCCAGCATTTT. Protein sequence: CASSLYGGYSNQPQHF.

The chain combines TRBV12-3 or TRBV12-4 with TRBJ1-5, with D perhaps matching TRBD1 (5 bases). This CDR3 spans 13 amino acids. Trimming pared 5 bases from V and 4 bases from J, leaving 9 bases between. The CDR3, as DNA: TGTGCCAGCAGTACCGACAGAAATCAGCCCCAGCATTTT. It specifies CASSTDRNQPQHF.

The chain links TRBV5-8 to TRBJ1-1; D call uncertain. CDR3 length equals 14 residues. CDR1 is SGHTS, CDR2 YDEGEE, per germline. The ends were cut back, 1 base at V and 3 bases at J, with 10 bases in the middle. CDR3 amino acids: CASSLFMSHTEAFF. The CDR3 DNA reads TGTGCCAGCAGCTTGTTCATGAGCCACACTGAAGCTTTCTTT.

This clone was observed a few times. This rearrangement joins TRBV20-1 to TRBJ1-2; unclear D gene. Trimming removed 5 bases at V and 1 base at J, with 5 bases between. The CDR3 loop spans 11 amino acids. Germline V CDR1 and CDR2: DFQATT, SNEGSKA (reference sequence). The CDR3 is CSASNNYGYTF. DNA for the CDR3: TGCAGTGCTTCAAATAACTATGGCTACACCTTC.

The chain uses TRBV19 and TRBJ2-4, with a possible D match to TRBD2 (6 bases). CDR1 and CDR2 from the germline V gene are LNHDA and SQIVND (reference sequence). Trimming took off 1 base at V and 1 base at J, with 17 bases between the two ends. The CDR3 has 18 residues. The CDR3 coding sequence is TGTGCCAGTAGTATAGTAGCCAGCGGGCATTGGGCCAAAAACATTCAGTACTTC. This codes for CASSIVASGHWAKNIQYF.

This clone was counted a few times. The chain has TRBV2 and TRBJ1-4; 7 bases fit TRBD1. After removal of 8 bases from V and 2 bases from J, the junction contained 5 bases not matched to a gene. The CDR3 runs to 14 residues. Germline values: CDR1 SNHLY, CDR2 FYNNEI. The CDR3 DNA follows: TGTGCCAGCTTCGGAGGGGGCACTAATGAAAAACTGTTTTTT. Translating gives CASFGGGTNEKLFF.

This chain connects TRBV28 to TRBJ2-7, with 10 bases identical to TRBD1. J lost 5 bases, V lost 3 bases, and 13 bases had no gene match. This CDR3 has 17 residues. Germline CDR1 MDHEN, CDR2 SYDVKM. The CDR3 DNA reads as TGTGCCAGCAGTTTCCTCACCTCTACGACAGGGGGCGACGAGCAGTACTTC. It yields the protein CASSFLTSTTGGDEQYF.

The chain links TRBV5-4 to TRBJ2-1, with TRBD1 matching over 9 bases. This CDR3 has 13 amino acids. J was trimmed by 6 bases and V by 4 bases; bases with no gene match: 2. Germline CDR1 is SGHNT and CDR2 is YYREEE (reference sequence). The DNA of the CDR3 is TGTGCCAGCAGCCGGACAGGGGTCAATGAGCAGTTCTTC. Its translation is CASSRTGVNEQFF.

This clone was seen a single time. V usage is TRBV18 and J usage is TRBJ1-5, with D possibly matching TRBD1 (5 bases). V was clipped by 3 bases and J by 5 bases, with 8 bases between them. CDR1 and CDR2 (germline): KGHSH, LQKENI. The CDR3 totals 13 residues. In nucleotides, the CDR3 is TGTGCCAGCTCACCGGAAGGGGATCAGCCCCAGCATTTT. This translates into CASSPEGDQPQHF.

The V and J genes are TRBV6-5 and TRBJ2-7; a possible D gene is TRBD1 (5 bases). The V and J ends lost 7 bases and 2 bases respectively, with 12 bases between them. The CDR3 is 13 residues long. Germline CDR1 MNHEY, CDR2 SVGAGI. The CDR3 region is CASNRQKTYEQYF. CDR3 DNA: TGTGCCAGCAATCGACAGAAGACCTACGAGCAGTACTTC.

The CDR3 nucleotides read TGTGCCAGCAGGCCTACAGGGGTACCCGAGACCCAGTACTTC. Amino acid sequence: CASRPTGVPETQYF. The chain is built from TRBV7-9 and TRBJ2-5; TRBD1 matches 7 bases. The length of the CDR3 is 14 residues. V lost 6 bases, J lost 5 bases, and 9 bases stayed unmatched. Germline V gene sequence: CDR1 SEHNR, CDR2 FQNEAQ (reference sequence).

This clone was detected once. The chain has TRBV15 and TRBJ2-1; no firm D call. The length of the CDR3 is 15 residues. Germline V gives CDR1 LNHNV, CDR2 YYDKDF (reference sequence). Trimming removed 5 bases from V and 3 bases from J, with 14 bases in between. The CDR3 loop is CATSALPQSYNEQFF. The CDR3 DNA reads TGTGCCACCAGCGCCCTCCCACAGAGCTACAATGAGCAGTTCTTC.

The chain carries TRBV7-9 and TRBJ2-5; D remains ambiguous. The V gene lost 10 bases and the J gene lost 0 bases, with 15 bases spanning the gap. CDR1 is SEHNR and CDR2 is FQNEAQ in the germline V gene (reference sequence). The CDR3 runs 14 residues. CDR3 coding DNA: TGTGCCATACAGCCTCCGCTGTACCAAGAGACCCAGTACTTC. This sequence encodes CAIQPPLYQETQYF.